Below, 21 T cell receptor beta chains from the same sample are listed, as sequenced in a study of shared clonotypes between healthy human individuals. Sequencing used immunoSEQ multiplex PCR; TCRdb keeps in-frame clones, though not all of them. The data contain 600,000 to 700,000 clones, approximately 73% of them seen just once; the ten biggest clones take up about 1.8%. The material sequenced was memory CD4+ T cells sorted from blood. Subset meaning: CD45RA-negative fraction. These receptors originate from a woman in her twenties or thirties in good health.

This chain uses TRBV2 with TRBJ2-5, with D uncertain. The V and J ends lost 0 bases and 5 bases respectively, with 10 bases between them. Germline V CDR1 and CDR2: SNHLY, FYNNEI. The CDR3 covers 14 residues. The CDR3 bases are TGTGCCAGCAGTGAAGCGTTCTTGAAGGAGACCCAGTACTTC. It encodes CASSEAFLKETQYF.

The chain employs TRBV28 and TRBJ2-7; 7 bases align to TRBD1. CDR3 length: 15 amino acids. The germline V gene encodes CDR1 MDHEN and CDR2 SYDVKM. Trimming at V came to 5 bases and at J to 5 bases, leaving 12 bases not matched to a gene. The CDR3 here is CASSAAGTATHEQYF. The CDR3 coding sequence is TGTGCCAGCAGTGCCGCCGGGACAGCCACTCACGAGCAGTACTTC.

The V gene is TRBV5-1, the J gene TRBJ2-1, with 12 bases identical to TRBD2. Germline-derived CDR1 and CDR2 are SGHRS and YFSETQ. V shed 4 bases, J shed 6 bases, and the junction held 5 bases outside the gene matches. CDR3 length: 15 amino acids. The CDR3 is CASSQLAGGGNEQFF. In DNA form, the CDR3 reads TGCGCCAGCAGCCAACTAGCGGGAGGAGGCAATGAGCAGTTCTTC.

The chain uses TRBV25-1 and TRBJ2-2; weak D call: TRBD1 (6 bases). The CDR3 covers 16 residues. Germline V gives CDR1 MGHDK, CDR2 SYGVNS. The ends were cut back, 1 base at V and 3 bases at J, with 12 bases in the middle. The chain's CDR3 is CASSELGRGDTGELFF. The CDR3 DNA follows: TGTGCCAGCAGTGAATTGGGCAGGGGCGACACCGGGGAGCTGTTTTTT. Complete variable domain (other parts from reference TRBV25-1 and TRBJ2-2): EADIYQTPRYLVIGTGKKITLECSQTMGHDKMYWYQQDPGMELHLIHYSYGVNSTEKGDLSSESTVSRIRTEHFPLTLESARPSHTSQYLCASSELGRGDTGELFFGEGSRLTVL.

This clone has ten or more counts. The rearrangement uses TRBV11-2 and TRBJ2-2; 13 nucleotides agree with TRBD2. The CDR3 is 19 amino acids. Germline V gene sequence: CDR1 SGHAT, CDR2 FQNNGV. The V and J ends lost 1 base and 7 bases, in that order; junction bases with no gene match: 12. CDR3 in amino acids: CASSLGRGLAGQQDGELFF. Here the CDR3 DNA reads TGTGCCAGCAGCTTAGGACGGGGACTAGCGGGACAGCAGGACGGGGAGCTGTTTTTT. Looking up the rest from reference TRBV11-2 and TRBJ2-2 gives the full variable domain: EAGVAQSPRYKIIEKRQSVAFWCNPISGHATLYWYQQILGQGPKLLIQFQNNGVVDDSQLPKDRFSAERLKGVDSTLKIQPAKLEDSAVYLCASSLGRGLAGQQDGELFFGEGSRLTVL.

The chain employs TRBV29-1 and TRBJ2-1, with D hard to call. There are 13 residues in the CDR3. Germline V lookup: CDR1 SQVTM, CDR2 ANQGSEA. Trimming cost V 5 bases and J 0 bases, with 8 bases left between them. The CDR3 loop reads CSVWVSSYNEQFF. CDR3 DNA: TGCAGCGTTTGGGTGAGCTCCTACAATGAGCAGTTCTTC.

The genes are TRBV4-1 and TRBJ2-1; 8 bases line up with TRBD1. Trimming cost V 0 bases and J 10 bases; bases outside gene matches: 8. The CDR3 loop spans 15 amino acids. Germline lookup yields CDR1 MGHRA and CDR2 YSYEKL. DNA for the CDR3: TGCGCCAGCAGCCAAGAGGGGACAGGAGGTCAAGAGCAGTTCTTC. Translated: CASSQEGTGGQEQFF.

For this clone: The germline gene is not matched at one end of the junction; a read error may be the cause. CDR3 nucleotides: TGTGCCACCAGCAGAGATTCGGAAATAGCGGGAGCCCGGGTCTCGTTC. Residues: CATSRDSEIAGARVSF. This sequence joins TRBV15 and TRBJ2-4; TRBD2 matches 9 bases. The CDR3 spans 16 residues. Germline lookup yields CDR1 LNHNV and CDR2 YYDKDF (reference sequence).

The gene calls are TRBV19 and TRBJ1-1, with 7 bases aligning to TRBD1. The CDR3 totals 14 residues. Looked up from germline, CDR1 is LNHDA and CDR2 is SQIVND (reference sequence). J was trimmed by 11 bases and V by 5 bases; bases with no gene match: 14. In DNA form, the CDR3 reads TGTGCCAGTAGTGCCCAGGCGGGGACAGTTGGGGCTTTCTTT. Translated: CASSAQAGTVGAFF.

This chain uses TRBV18 with TRBJ2-7, with 7 bases lining up with TRBD2. CDR3 length: 16 amino acids. Germline CDR1 KGHSH, CDR2 LQKENI. V shed 2 bases, J shed 3 bases, and the junction held 10 bases outside the gene matches. The CDR3 is CASSPRSVTSFYEQYF. The CDR3 nucleotides read TGTGCCAGCTCACCAAGGTCCGTGACTAGCTTCTACGAGCAGTACTTC.

This rearrangement joins TRBV6-5 to TRBJ2-7, with 7 bases identical to TRBD2. CDR3 length: 12 residues. V trimming: 2 bases; J trimming: 5 bases; junction bases outside the gene matches: 0. Looked up from germline, CDR1 is MNHEY and CDR2 is SVGAGI. CDR3 loop: CASSYREDEQYF. Here the CDR3 DNA reads TGTGCCAGCAGTTACCGGGAGGACGAGCAGTACTTC.

This chain joins TRBV7-8 and TRBJ1-4; D gene unclear. Looked up from germline, CDR1 is SGHVS and CDR2 is FQNEAQ. The CDR3 covers 16 residues. Trimming took 1 base from V and 10 from J, leaving 19 bases between them. The CDR3 region is CASSLERLGREGKLFF. The CDR3 region has the DNA TGTGCCAGCAGCTTAGAGCGGCTAGGACGGGAGGGAAAACTGTTTTTT.

CDR3 sequence (DNA): TGTGCCAGCAGTTATACAGGCTCCTATGGCTACACCTTC. It translates to CASSYTGSYGYTF. The chain employs TRBV27 and TRBJ1-2; D possibly corresponds to TRBD1 (5 bases). Trimming stripped 4 bases from V and 4 bases from J, with 10 bases between. The CDR3 runs to 13 residues. CDR1 and CDR2 from the germline V gene are MNHEY and SMNVEV (reference sequence).

J is TRBJ2-3 and V is TRBV2; D is possibly TRBD2 (6 bases). Germline-derived CDR1 and CDR2 are SNHLY and FYNNEI. The CDR3 consists of 15 residues. Trimming shortened V by 2 bases and J by 1 base, and 10 bases separated the two germline ends. The CDR3 bases are TGTGCCAGCAGTGAACCTGGCGGGGGCACAGATACGCAGTATTTT. This codes for CASSEPGGGTDTQYF.

CDR3 bases: TGTGCCAGCAGCTCCGGCTGGAAGCGGGAGGGCTCCAGCACAGATACGCAGTATTTT. Translated: CASSSGWKREGSSTDTQYF. V gene TRBV7-9 combines with J gene TRBJ2-3, with 10 bases that match TRBD2. CDR1 is SEHNR and CDR2 is FQNEAQ in the germline V gene (reference sequence). This CDR3 is built from 19 residues. V shed 4 bases and J 0 bases; nucleotides not matched to a gene: 13.

The gene calls are TRBV15 and TRBJ2-7; TRBD2 matches at 8 bases. The CDR3 contains 16 residues. Looked up from germline, CDR1 is LNHNV and CDR2 is YYDKDF (reference sequence). After removal of 1 base from V and 6 bases from J, the junction contained 11 bases not matched to a gene. In DNA form, the CDR3 reads TGTGCCACCAGCAGAGGAATAGGAGGACTAGCAGCCGAGCAGTACTTC. The encoded protein is CATSRGIGGLAAEQYF.

The V call is TRBV7-9, the J call TRBJ2-1, with TRBD2 identical over 9 bases. Per germline, CDR1 SEHNR and CDR2 FQNEAQ (reference sequence). The junction had 14 bases not matched to a gene; V was cut back by 7 bases and J by 7 bases. CDR3 length: 16 amino acids. This CDR3 is CASKDLGGRARNEQFF. The CDR3 coding sequence is TGTGCCAGCAAGGATTTGGGCGGGAGGGCCAGGAATGAGCAGTTCTTC.

This clone came up a few times. This rearrangement joins TRBV5-1 to TRBJ2-3; D is perhaps TRBD1 (6 bases). V lost 4 bases to trimming and J lost 0 bases, with 12 bases between them. The CDR3 contains 15 residues. Germline loops: CDR1 SGHRS, CDR2 YFSETQ. CDR3 nucleotide sequence: TGCGCCAGCAGCGCGGACAGCACTAGCACAGATACGCAGTATTTT. Protein: CASSADSTSTDTQYF.

For the CDR3, the DNA is TGTGCCAGCAGCACCCAGCGGGACGGTAGGCAGTACTTC. Encoded protein: CASSTQRDGRQYF. The chain combines TRBV11-1 with TRBJ2-7, with 7 bases identical to TRBD2. The CDR3 runs 13 residues. The V gene's germline CDR1 is SGHAT and CDR2 FQDESV (reference sequence). V gave up 5 bases and J gave up 9 bases; unmatched junction bases: 10.

This chain links TRBV7-6 with TRBJ2-5; the D gene is possibly TRBD2 (6 bases). The CDR3 consists of 14 residues. Trimming shortened V by 5 bases and J by 5 bases, and 15 bases separated the two germline ends. Germline V CDR1 and CDR2: SGHVS, FNYEAQ. The CDR3 here is CASSLGRLGETQYF. CDR3 nucleotide sequence: TGTGCCAGCAGCCTAGGGAGGTTGGGGGAGACCCAGTACTTC.

V usage is TRBV7-2 and J usage is TRBJ1-5, with D possibly TRBD1 on 5 matching bases. Trimming cost V 4 bases and J 3 bases, with 13 bases left between them. CDR1 is SGHTA and CDR2 is FQGNSA in the germline V gene. This CDR3 spans 15 amino acids. The chain's CDR3 is CASSSTGTVNQPQHF. Written as DNA, the CDR3 is TGTGCCAGCAGCTCCACCGGGACGGTCAATCAGCCCCAGCATTTT.